This is a list of T cell receptor beta chains from one sample in a study of PD-1 blockade in mismatch repair-deficient tumors. Sequencing was performed with immunoSEQ multiplex PCR; in TCRdb, only in-frame clones are kept and a portion is missing. The table has roughly 45,000 clones, 77% seen once. This material consisted of PBMCs, taken before pembrolizumab treatment. The receptors come from an adult with mismatch repair-deficient cancer. CDR3s include the opening cysteine and the closing phenylalanine or tryptophan. D genes are given only for firm matches. Rows may omit the clone size; those that give it use once, few, many or a size class.

j_call d_call clone_size v_call cdr3_aa cdr3_nt
TRBJ2-1 TRBD2 - TRBV29-1 CSVAGTSGRELFNEQFF TGCAGCGTCGCCGGGACTAGCGGGAGGGAGCTCTTCAATGAGCAGTTCTTC
TRBJ2-7 TRBD2 - TRBV30 CAWARGGSSYEQYF TGTGCCTGGGCTCGGGGGGGAAGCTCCTACGAGCAGTACTTC
TRBJ2-5 TRBD1 few TRBV5-4 CASSPPQGKETQYF TGTGCCAGCAGCCCTCCACAGGGGAAAGAGACCCAGTACTTC
TRBJ2-3 - - TRBV15 CATSRAPTDTQYF TGTGCCACCAGCAGGGCCCCCACAGATACGCAGTATTTT
TRBJ2-5 - - TRBV11-3 CASSLDQGETQYF TGTGCCAGCAGCTTAGATCAGGGAGAGACCCAGTACTTC
TRBJ1-1 - - TRBV4-2 CASSKQGANTEAFF TGTGCCAGCAGCAAACAGGGAGCGAACACTGAAGCTTTCTTT
TRBJ2-2 TRBD1 - TRBV6-5 CASSYSGQGIWELFF TGTGCCAGCAGTTACTCCGGACAGGGTATTTGGGAGCTGTTTTTT
TRBJ2-1 - - TRBV29-1 CSVATYYEQFF TGCAGCGTGGCCACTTACTATGAGCAGTTCTTC
TRBJ2-7 - - TRBV6-5 CASSYEQGLSYEQYF TGTGCCAGCAGTTACGAGCAGGGCCTTAGCTACGAGCAGTACTTC
TRBJ2-7 TRBD2 - TRBV27 CASSPATSGSVLNEQYF TGTGCCAGCAGTCCCGCGACTAGCGGGAGTGTCCTGAACGAGCAGTACTTC
TRBJ1-2 - - TRBV19 CASSAAGPGGYTF TGTGCCAGTAGCGCCGCGGGTCCGGGTGGCTACACCTTC
TRBJ2-3 - - TRBV19 CASSQGRWDTQYF TGTGCCAGTAGTCAGGGGAGGTGGGATACGCAGTATTTT
TRBJ2-1 TRBD1 - TRBV2 CASRAPGQGAHNEQFF TGTGCCAGCAGGGCTCCGGGACAGGGGGCCCACAATGAGCAGTTCTTC
TRBJ2-1 - - TRBV7-3 CASSPTGRDNEQFF TGTGCCAGCAGCCCAACGGGACGGGACAATGAGCAGTTCTTC
TRBJ1-4 - - TRBV18 CASSPAGLGNEKLFF TGTGCCAGCTCACCAGCGGGACTCGGTAATGAAAAACTGTTTTTT
TRBJ2-7 TRBD2 once TRBV29-1 CSVSRGTSGIYEQYF TGCAGCGTTAGTAGGGGGACTAGCGGGATCTACGAGCAGTACTTC
TRBJ1-3 TRBD1 - TRBV9 CASSPRTGLGWEDTIYF TGTGCCAGCAGCCCTCGGACAGGGCTAGGATGGGAGGACACCATATATTTT
TRBJ1-3 - - TRBV14 CASSQVWGSSSGNTIYF TGTGCCAGCAGCCAAGTTTGGGGTTCAAGCTCTGGAAACACCATATATTTT
TRBJ2-1 TRBD1 - TRBV15 CATSRDVGQGRLEQFF TGTGCCACCAGCAGAGATGTCGGACAGGGTAGGTTAGAGCAGTTCTTC
TRBJ1-2 - few TRBV27 CASSPSGGGGYTF TGTGCCAGCAGCCCATCGGGGGGTGGAGGCTACACCTTC
TRBJ1-2 - - TRBV29-1 CSVEARALGYTF TGCAGCGTTGAAGCCCGGGCATTGGGCTACACCTTC
TRBJ2-5 - - TRBV6-6 CASSPGIRQIGETQYF TGTGCCAGCAGCCCAGGCATTCGTCAGATAGGAGAGACCCAGTACTTC
TRBJ1-1 - - TRBV5-1 CASSLYGVSTEAFF TGCGCCAGCAGCTTGTACGGGGTATCCACTGAAGCTTTCTTT
TRBJ1-5 TRBD1 - TRBV2 CASKGQEGNQPQHF TGTGCCAGCAAGGGACAGGAGGGCAATCAGCCCCAGCATTTT
TRBJ2-2 - few TRBV10-2 CASSARGRGTGELFF TGCGCCAGCAGTGCCAGGGGGAGGGGTACCGGGGAGCTGTTTTTT
TRBJ1-2 - - TRBV29-1 CSVQGLREGYTF TGCAGCGTGCAAGGGCTCCGTGAGGGCTACACCTTC
TRBJ1-1 - - TRBV5-1 CASSLTQKNTEAFF TGCGCCAGCAGCTTGACCCAGAAGAACACTGAAGCTTTCTTT
TRBJ1-1 - - TRBV18 CASSPTLVLGLTEAFF TGTGCCAGCTCACCAACACTGGTTTTGGGTCTCACTGAAGCTTTCTTT
TRBJ1-4 TRBD1 - TRBV14 CASSQEQGAGEKLFF TGTGCCAGCAGCCAGGAACAGGGGGCAGGTGAAAAACTGTTTTTT
TRBJ1-2 - - TRBV7-8 CASSPGSDSYGYTF TGTGCCAGCAGCCCAGGGTCGGACTCCTATGGCTACACCTTC
TRBJ2-3 - - TRBV5-1 CASSEAPTAGTQYF TGCGCCAGCAGCGAGGCCCCCACGGCAGGTACGCAGTATTTT
TRBJ2-1 - - TRBV6-6 CASSYSAYNEQFF TGTGCCAGCAGTTACAGTGCCTACAATGAGCAGTTCTTC
TRBJ2-2 TRBD1 - TRBV7-7 CASSPTGDTGELFF TGTGCTAGCAGCCCAACAGGGGACACCGGGGAGCTGTTTTTT
TRBJ1-1 - once TRBV11-3 CASSWTENTEAFF TGTGCCAGCAGCTGGACGGAGAACACTGAAGCTTTCTTT
TRBJ2-7 TRBD1 - TRBV7-2 CASSFRQGHEQYF TGTGCCAGCAGCTTTAGACAGGGGCACGAGCAGTACTTC
TRBJ1-5 - - TRBV5-1 CASSGGDPNQPQHF TGCGCCAGCAGCGGCGGGGACCCGAATCAGCCCCAGCATTTT
TRBJ1-1 TRBD1 few TRBV7-3 CASSVGTGGFGTEAFF TGTGCCAGCAGCGTCGGGACAGGGGGCTTTGGCACTGAAGCTTTCTTT
TRBJ2-7 - few TRBV27 CASSLSQASTYEQYF TGTGCCAGCAGTTTGTCCCAGGCCTCTACCTACGAGCAGTACTTC
TRBJ2-1 - once TRBV27 CASSLWANSYNEQFF TGTGCCAGCAGTTTATGGGCTAACTCCTACAATGAGCAGTTCTTC
TRBJ2-7 - - TRBV5-1 CASSLDSTYEQYF TGCGCCAGCAGCTTAGACAGTACCTACGAGCAGTACTTC
TRBJ2-5 - - TRBV11-2 CASSLGPVQGETQYF TGTGCCAGCAGCTTAGGGCCAGTCCAGGGGGAGACCCAGTACTTC
TRBJ2-7 TRBD1 - TRBV5-1 CASSLGPGQASYEQYF TGCGCCAGCAGCTTGGGCCCGGGACAGGCCTCCTACGAGCAGTACTTC
TRBJ1-1 - - TRBV18 CASSPTNGNTEAFF TGTGCCAGCTCACCGACAAATGGGAACACTGAAGCTTTCTTT
TRBJ2-5 - - TRBV2 CASRVATSQETQYF TGTGCCAGCAGGGTGGCAACAAGCCAAGAGACCCAGTACTTC
TRBJ2-3 - - TRBV27 CASSGAFYTDTQYF TGTGCCAGCAGTGGGGCATTTTACACAGATACGCAGTATTTT
TRBJ2-2 TRBD1 - TRBV7-2 CASSYFDRGQRNTGELFF TGTGCCAGCAGCTATTTCGACAGGGGGCAACGAAACACCGGGGAGCTGTTTTTT
TRBJ1-2 - - TRBV28 CATQGTKYGYTF TGTGCCACACAAGGGACAAAGTATGGCTACACCTTC